This TCR beta chain was found in a study of cytomegalovirus exposure and HLA in healthy donors. Broader study findings: TRBV6-2, TRBV6-3 and other indistinguishable V segments were excluded.

PCR employed 60 Vbeta and 13 Jbeta primers. Sequenced by immunoSEQ multiplex PCR; TCRdb stores in-frame clones only, minus some. Among roughly 110,000 clones, over 75% were seen once, and the ten largest hold roughly 2.6%. Trimming at V came to 7 bases and at J to 4 bases, leaving 7 bases not matched to a gene. In germline, CDR1 is LNHDA, CDR2 SQIVND (reference sequence). The CDR3 is 14 residues long. Remarks on this clone: The antigen remains undetermined.

This chain uses TRBV19 with TRBJ1-2; the match to TRBD1 covers 9 bases. The material sequenced was PBMCs. The origin of this receptor is a woman in her late teens or twenties in good health and CMV-seronegative. The CDR3 region has the DNA TGTGCCAGTAACGCGGGACAGGGAGTCTATGGCTACACCTTC. Protein: CASNAGQGVYGYTF.